These 2 T cell receptor beta chains were all obtained from the same sample, sequenced in a study of neurological immune-mediated disorders. Specified time point: longitudinal time-point 3. In TCRdb, the 5' RACE reads were re-called with MiXCR into one record per CDR3 protein. Among 45,000 to 60,000 distinct CDR3 sequences listed, 12% were seen once. The specimen was PBMCs. These receptors all stem from a male donor with HTLV-1-associated myelopathy (HAM/TSP).

The chain is built from TRBV28 and TRBJ2-6; D call uncertain. Trimming took off 5 bases at V and 2 bases at J, with 10 bases between the two ends. Germline V lookup: CDR1 MDHEN, CDR2 SYDVKM. The length of the CDR3 is 15 residues. CDR3 in DNA: TGTGCCAGCAGTCAGCCGAGGCCTGGGGCCAACGTCCTGACTTTC. Translated, it gives CASSQPRPGANVLTF.

There are many counts of this clonotype. This chain links TRBV28 with TRBJ1-1, with D tentatively TRBD1 (5 bases). CDR3 length: 14 amino acids. V was pared by 4 bases and J by 1 base, with 10 bases between. Germline V lookup: CDR1 MDHEN, CDR2 SYDVKM. CDR3 coding DNA: TGTGCCAGCAGTTGGGGCGCGACGAACACTGAAGCTTTCTTT. Translating it yields CASSWGATNTEAFF.